A single sample gave rise to the 18 T cell receptor beta chains below, sequenced in a study of blood T cell repertoires in COVID-19. TCRdb's table, derived via immunoSEQ multiplex PCR, lists solely in-frame clones and lacks some. Of about 290,000 clones in the sample, roughly 85% were seen once. Sequencing input: peripheral blood. These receptors originate from a woman in her 30s with active or convalescent COVID-19.

The chain carries TRBV6-5 and TRBJ2-3, with D perhaps matching TRBD2 (7 bases). This CDR3 comprises 16 residues. V was pared by 4 bases and J by 6 bases, with 20 bases between. Per the germline V gene, CDR1 is MNHEY and CDR2 is SVGAGI. This CDR3 is CASSSRGGGTPDTQYF. CDR3 bases: TGTGCCAGCAGTTCCAGGGGCGGGGGCACCCCGGATACGCAGTATTTT.

The chain couples TRBV7-2 to TRBJ2-2, with 9 bases identical to TRBD1. The CDR3 loop spans 15 amino acids. CDR1 SGHTA and CDR2 FQGNSA come from the germline V gene. J gave up 6 bases and V 5 bases, and 7 bases lay outside the gene matches. Here the CDR3 reads CASSPGTGYAGELFF. CDR3 DNA: TGTGCCAGCAGCCCCGGGACAGGGTACGCCGGGGAGCTGTTTTTT.

The chain couples TRBV28 to TRBJ1-2, with D possibly matching TRBD1 (6 bases). V was trimmed by 5 bases and J by 4 bases, leaving 14 bases between them. The CDR3 covers 14 residues. Germline-derived CDR1 and CDR2 are MDHEN and SYDVKM. The CDR3 DNA sequence: TGTGCCAGCAGTCCCCCAGGGGACCTCTATGGCTACACCTTC. This gives the protein CASSPPGDLYGYTF.

The chain combines TRBV9 with TRBJ2-2, with a possible D match to TRBD1 (5 bases). The CDR3 runs to 13 residues. V lost 0 bases to trimming and J lost 7 bases, with 7 bases between them. The germline V gene encodes CDR1 SGDLS and CDR2 YYNGEE. The CDR3: CASSVAGLGELFF. CDR3 coding DNA: TGTGCCAGCAGCGTAGCAGGGCTCGGGGAGCTGTTTTTT.

The J gene is TRBJ1-2, the V gene TRBV7-2; D is uncertain. The CDR3 is 16 residues long. V lost 5 bases, J lost 2 bases, and 18 bases lay in between. The germline V gene encodes CDR1 SGHTA and CDR2 FQGNSA. CDR3 in amino acids: CASSTSGRTGNYGYTF. For the CDR3, the DNA is TGTGCCAGCAGCACCTCGGGGAGGACGGGGAACTATGGCTACACCTTC.

This chain links TRBV7-2 with TRBJ2-3; TRBD2 agrees at 13 bases. Trimming cost V 1 base and J 1 base; bases outside gene matches: 2. Germline assignment: CDR1 SGHTA and CDR2 FQGNSA. The CDR3 covers 17 residues. The chain's CDR3 is CASSLGGTSGGTDTQYF. The CDR3 coding sequence is TGTGCCAGCAGCTTAGGGGGGACTAGCGGGGGCACAGATACGCAGTATTTT.

The chain employs TRBV27 and TRBJ2-3; tentative D call: TRBD2 (5 bases). CDR3 length: 13 residues. V shed 0 bases and J shed 4 bases, with 5 bases lying between them. Germline assignment: CDR1 MNHEY and CDR2 SMNVEV (reference sequence). The CDR3 loop reads CASSLSRADTQYF. The CDR3 nucleotides are TGTGCCAGCAGTTTATCGAGGGCAGATACGCAGTATTTT.

The J gene is TRBJ1-6, the V gene TRBV7-2; D is ambiguous. This CDR3 has 13 residues. The germline V gene has CDR1 SGHTA and CDR2 FQGNSA. Trimming shortened V by 2 bases and J by 11 bases, and 10 bases separated the two germline ends. CDR3 bases: TGTGCCAGCAGCTTAATTTATAGTGCACCCCTCCACTTT. Amino acid sequence: CASSLIYSAPLHF. The full variable domain, completed using reference TRBV7-2 and TRBJ1-6, is GAGVSQSPSNKVTEKGKDVELRCDPISGHTALYWYRQSLGQGLEFLIYFQGNSAPDKSGLPSDRFSAERTGGSVSTLTIQRTQQEDSAVYLCASSLIYSAPLHFGNGTRLTVT.

The J gene is TRBJ1-4, the V gene TRBV6-5; D not certain. V was clipped by 3 bases and J by 8 bases, with 13 bases between them. The CDR3 consists of 14 residues. Per germline, CDR1 MNHEY and CDR2 SVGAGI. The CDR3 DNA sequence: TGTGCCAGCAGTTATCACGGGGTTGAAGAAAAACTGTTTTTT. Its protein product is CASSYHGVEEKLFF.

This chain links TRBV14 with TRBJ2-5; maybe TRBD2 (5 bases). This CDR3 comprises 13 residues. Deletions cut 4 bases from V and 3 bases from J, with 9 bases between. Germline V gene sequence: CDR1 SGHDN, CDR2 FVKESK. The DNA of the CDR3 is TGTGCCAGCAGCCGAGGACTGAAAGAGACCCAGTACTTC. Its translation is CASSRGLKETQYF.

V is TRBV5-1 and J is TRBJ2-1, with TRBD2 matching 8 bases. This CDR3 is 13 amino acids long. J gave up 6 bases and V 3 bases, and 2 bases lay outside the gene matches. Germline CDR1 SGHRS, CDR2 YFSETQ. CDR3 nucleotides: TGCGCCAGCAGCTGGGGACTAGTCAATGAGCAGTTCTTC. This codes for CASSWGLVNEQFF.

J is TRBJ1-5 and V is TRBV28; D perhaps matches TRBD1 (5 bases). Germline assignment: CDR1 MDHEN and CDR2 SYDVKM. CDR3 length: 13 residues. V was shortened by 8 bases and J by 9 bases, with 17 bases between the two germline ends. CDR3 coding DNA: TGTGCCAGCCCTAGGGTCCCCGGGGGGCCCCAGCATTTT. Its translation: CASPRVPGGPQHF.

The gene calls are TRBV6-6 and TRBJ1-1, with D unresolved. This CDR3 spans 14 amino acids. The V gene lost 7 bases and the J gene lost 1 base, with 13 bases spanning the gap. The germline V gene has CDR1 MNHNY and CDR2 SVGAGI (reference sequence). Here the CDR3 DNA reads TGTGCCAGCACCCCATTACGGGGGAACACTGAAGCTTTCTTT. This sequence encodes CASTPLRGNTEAFF.

This chain uses TRBV29-1 with TRBJ2-1, with 10 bases aligning to TRBD2. V shed 3 bases, J shed 5 bases, and the junction held 7 bases outside the gene matches. The V gene's germline CDR1 is SQVTM and CDR2 ANQGSEA. The CDR3 totals 15 residues. CDR3 protein: CSVDLGTSVNNEQFF. For the CDR3, the DNA is TGCAGCGTTGACTTAGGGACTAGCGTTAACAATGAGCAGTTCTTC.

The chain combines TRBV19 with TRBJ1-2, with unresolved D. V lost 5 bases, J lost 2 bases, and 18 bases lay in between. Per the germline V gene, CDR1 is LNHDA and CDR2 is SQIVND (reference sequence). CDR3 length equals 16 residues. The CDR3 loop reads CASSFPETSINYGYTF. In DNA form, the CDR3 reads TGTGCCAGTAGTTTCCCCGAGACAAGCATAAACTATGGCTACACCTTC.

This clone turned up a few times. The chain uses TRBV7-8 and TRBJ1-1; TRBD1 is a possible D gene (6 bases). Germline values: CDR1 SGHVS, CDR2 FQNEAQ. Trimming shortened V by 5 bases and J by 4 bases, and 14 bases separated the two germline ends. The CDR3 contains 14 residues. The CDR3 is CASSHHRETTEAFF. CDR3 sequence (DNA): TGTGCCAGCAGCCACCACAGGGAAACCACTGAAGCTTTCTTT.

The chain joins TRBV7-9 to TRBJ2-7, with D perhaps matching TRBD1 (5 bases). Germline V lookup: CDR1 SEHNR, CDR2 FQNEAQ (reference sequence). V lost 3 bases, J lost 2 bases, and 14 bases lay in between. The CDR3 totals 15 residues. CDR3 DNA sequence: TGTGCCAGCAGCTTGGTGTCAGGGAATACCTACGAGCAGTACTTC. Its protein is CASSLVSGNTYEQYF. Drawing the rest from reference TRBV7-9 and TRBJ2-7, the complete variable domain is DTGVSQNPRHKITKRGQNVTFRCDPISEHNRLYWYRQTLGQGPEFLTYFQNEAQLEKSRLLSDRFSAERPKGSFSTLEIQRTEQGDSAMYLCASSLVSGNTYEQYFGPGTRLTVT.

J is TRBJ2-7 and V is TRBV3-1 (or the pseudogene TRBV3-2), with D maybe TRBD2 (6 bases). The ends were cut back, 3 bases at V and 3 bases at J, with 15 bases in the middle. Germline V gives CDR1 LGHDT, CDR2 YNNKEL (reference sequence). CDR3 length equals 15 residues. The CDR3 loop reads CASSQRSNGGYEQYF. As DNA, the CDR3 is TGTGCCAGCAGCCAGAGGTCGAACGGGGGCTACGAGCAGTACTTC.